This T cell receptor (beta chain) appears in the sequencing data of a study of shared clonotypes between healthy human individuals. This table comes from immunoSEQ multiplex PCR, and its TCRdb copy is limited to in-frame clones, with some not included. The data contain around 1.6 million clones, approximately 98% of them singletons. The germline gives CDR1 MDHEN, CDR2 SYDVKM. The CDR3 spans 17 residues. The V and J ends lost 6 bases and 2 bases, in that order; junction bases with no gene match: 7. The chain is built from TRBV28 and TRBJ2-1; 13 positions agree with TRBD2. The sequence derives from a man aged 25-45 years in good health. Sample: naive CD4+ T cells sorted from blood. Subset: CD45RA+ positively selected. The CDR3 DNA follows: TGTGCCAGCAGGAGGACTAGCGGGGGACGTCCCTACAATGAGCAGTTCTTC. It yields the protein CASRRTSGGRPYNEQFF.